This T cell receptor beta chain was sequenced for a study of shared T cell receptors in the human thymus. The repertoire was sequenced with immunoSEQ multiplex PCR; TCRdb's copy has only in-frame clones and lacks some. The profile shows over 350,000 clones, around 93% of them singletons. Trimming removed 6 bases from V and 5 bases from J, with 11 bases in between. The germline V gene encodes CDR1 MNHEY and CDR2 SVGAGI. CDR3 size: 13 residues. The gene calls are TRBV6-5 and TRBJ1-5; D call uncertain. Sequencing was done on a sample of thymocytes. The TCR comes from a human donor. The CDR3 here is CASSVRVHQPQHF. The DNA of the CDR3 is TGTGCCAGCAGCGTGAGGGTCCATCAGCCCCAGCATTTT.